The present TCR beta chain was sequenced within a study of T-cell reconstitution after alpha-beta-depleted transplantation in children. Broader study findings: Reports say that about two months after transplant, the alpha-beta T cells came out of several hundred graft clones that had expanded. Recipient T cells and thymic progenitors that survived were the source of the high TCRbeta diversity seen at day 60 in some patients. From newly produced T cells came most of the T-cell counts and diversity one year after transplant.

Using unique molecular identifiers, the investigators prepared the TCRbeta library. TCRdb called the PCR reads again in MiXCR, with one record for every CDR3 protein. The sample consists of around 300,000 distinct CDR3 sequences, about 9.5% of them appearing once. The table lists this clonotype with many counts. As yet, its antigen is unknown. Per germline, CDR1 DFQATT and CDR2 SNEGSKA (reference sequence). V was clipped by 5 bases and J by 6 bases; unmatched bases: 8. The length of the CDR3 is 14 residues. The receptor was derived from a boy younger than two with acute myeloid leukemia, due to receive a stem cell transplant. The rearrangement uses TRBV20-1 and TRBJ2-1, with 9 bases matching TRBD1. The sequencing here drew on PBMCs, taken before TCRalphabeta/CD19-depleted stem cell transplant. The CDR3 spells CSAARDRAVNEQFF. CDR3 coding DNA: TGCAGTGCTGCCCGGGACAGGGCTGTCAATGAGCAGTTCTTC.